This TCR beta chain comes out of a study of OX40 agonist ivuxolimab in advanced cancers. Profiling relied on immunoSEQ multiplex PCR, and the TCRdb table lists in-frame clones only, not all of them. The sample consists of 25,000 to 35,000 clones, almost 85% of them appearing once. V lost 0 bases, J lost 1 base, and 9 bases lay in between. Germline CDR1 SQVTM, CDR2 ANQGSEA. The CDR3 is 15 residues long. The sample consisted of CD4+ or CD8+ T cells sorted from blood, taken in a trial of the OX40 agonist ivuxolimab. The chain recombines TRBV29-1 with TRBJ2-2, with TRBD2 as a possible D gene (5 bases). The sequence derives from an adult with an advanced solid tumor such as melanoma, head and neck, liver or kidney cancer. The CDR3 sequence is CSVEDHGMNTGELFF. The CDR3 bases are TGCAGCGTTGAAGATCACGGGATGAACACCGGGGAGCTGTTTTTT.